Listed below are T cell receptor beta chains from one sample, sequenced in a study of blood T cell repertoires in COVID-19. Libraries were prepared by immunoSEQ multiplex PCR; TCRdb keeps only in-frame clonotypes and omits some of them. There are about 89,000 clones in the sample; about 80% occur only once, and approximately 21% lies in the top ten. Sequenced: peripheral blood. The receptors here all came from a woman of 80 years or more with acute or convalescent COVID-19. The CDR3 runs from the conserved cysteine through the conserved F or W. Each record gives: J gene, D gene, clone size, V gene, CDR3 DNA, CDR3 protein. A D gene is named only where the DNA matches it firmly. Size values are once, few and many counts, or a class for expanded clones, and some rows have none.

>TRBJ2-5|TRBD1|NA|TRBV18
TGTGCCAGCTCACCACCGACAGGGTATTGGGAGACCCAGTACTTC
CASSPPTGYWETQYF
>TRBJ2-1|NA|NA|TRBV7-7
TGTGCCAGCAGCTTGGGACCAGGGGCCTACAATGAGCAGTTCTTC
CASSLGPGAYNEQFF
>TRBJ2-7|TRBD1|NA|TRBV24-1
TGTGCCACCCGGACAGGGGTATACGAGCAGTACTTC
CATRTGVYEQYF
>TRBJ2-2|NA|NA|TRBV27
TGTGCCAGCAGTTTTAAGCAGGCCGTCACCGGGGAGCTGTTTTTT
CASSFKQAVTGELFF
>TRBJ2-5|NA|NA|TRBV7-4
TGTGCCAGCACCACCTTAGGGCAGGGTACGATTGAGACCCAGTACTTC
CASTTLGQGTIETQYF
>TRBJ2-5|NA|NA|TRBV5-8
TGTGCCAGCAGCGTTCGAGAGACCCAGTACTTC
CASSVRETQYF
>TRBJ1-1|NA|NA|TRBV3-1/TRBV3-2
TGTGCCAGCAGCCGGAAGGGGCTCACTGAAGCTTTCTTT
CASSRKGLTEAFF
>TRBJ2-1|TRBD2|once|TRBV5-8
TGTGCCAGCAGCTTGGGTCGACTAGCGGGGGGGGAGAATGAGCAGTTCTTC
CASSLGRLAGGENEQFF
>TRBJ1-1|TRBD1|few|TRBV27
TGTGCCAGCTGGACAGGCGTGAACACTGAAGCTTTCTTT
CASWTGVNTEAFF
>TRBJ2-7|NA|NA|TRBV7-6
TGTGCCAGCAGTACGTATGGGGCAGGGGATTCCTACGAGCAGTACTTC
CASSTYGAGDSYEQYF
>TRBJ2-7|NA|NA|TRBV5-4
TGTGCCAGCAGCTTTTGGCAGGGAAGGGAGCAGTACTTC
CASSFWQGREQYF
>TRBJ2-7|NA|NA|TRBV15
TGTGCCACCAGCAGAGATACTAGGCCGAGCGAGCAGTACTTC
CATSRDTRPSEQYF
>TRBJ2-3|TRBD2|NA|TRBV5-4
TGTGCCAGCAGCTTTGGACTAGCGGGGGCCCGCACAGATACGCAGTATTTT
CASSFGLAGARTDTQYF
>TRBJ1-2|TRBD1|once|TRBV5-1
TGCGCCAGCAGCTTGGGGGGACAGGTCGACTATGGCTACACCTTC
CASSLGGQVDYGYTF
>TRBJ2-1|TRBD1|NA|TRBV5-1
TGCGCCAGCAGCAAAGGACAGGGGGCGGAAAATGAGCAGTTCTTC
CASSKGQGAENEQFF
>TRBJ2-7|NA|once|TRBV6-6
TGTGCCAGCAGTCCCGCGGCCTACGAGCAGTACTTC
CASSPAAYEQYF
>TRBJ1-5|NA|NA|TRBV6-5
TGTGCCAGCAGATACGGCGGGGGTGTTCAGCCCCAGCATTTT
CASRYGGGVQPQHF
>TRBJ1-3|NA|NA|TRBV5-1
TGCGCCAGCAGCTTCGGGTCTGGAAACACCATATATTTT
CASSFGSGNTIYF
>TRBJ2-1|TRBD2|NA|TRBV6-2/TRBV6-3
TGTGCCAGCAGTTACGCGGGAGAGGGAAATGAGCAGTTCTTC
CASSYAGEGNEQFF
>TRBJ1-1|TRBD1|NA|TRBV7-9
TGTGCCAGCAGCTTCCCACAGGGGATGAACACTGAAGCTTTCTTT
CASSFPQGMNTEAFF
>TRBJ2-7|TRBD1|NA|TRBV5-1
TGCGCCAGCAGCGAGAGGACAGGGACCTCCTACGAGCAGTACTTC
CASSERTGTSYEQYF
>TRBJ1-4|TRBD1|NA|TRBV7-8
TGTGCCAGCAGCTTTACAGGGGGGTATAATGAAAAACTGTTTTTT
CASSFTGGYNEKLFF
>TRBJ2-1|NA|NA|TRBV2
TGTGCCAGCAGTGAAGACAGGACCTCCTACAATGAGCAGTTCTTC
CASSEDRTSYNEQFF
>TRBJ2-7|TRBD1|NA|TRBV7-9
TGTGCCAGCAGCTTTGGGAGACAGGGTGTCGCCTACGAGCAGTACTTC
CASSFGRQGVAYEQYF
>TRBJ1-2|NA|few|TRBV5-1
TGCGCCAGCAGCGGGGGCCTCTATGGCTACACCTTC
CASSGGLYGYTF
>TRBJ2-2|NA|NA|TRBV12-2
TGTGCAAGTCGTCCTACAGGGGGCACCGGGGAGCTGTTTTTT
CASRPTGGTGELFF
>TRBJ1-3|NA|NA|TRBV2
TGTGCCAGCAGTTCACAGAGCTCTGGAAACACCATATATTTT
CASSSQSSGNTIYF
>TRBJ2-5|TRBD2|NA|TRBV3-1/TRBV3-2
TGTGCCAGCAGCCTCCTCAGCGGGGGGGCTGAGACCCAGTACTTC
CASSLLSGGAETQYF